Presented here are 8 T cell receptor beta chains from one specimen sequenced in a study of blood T cell repertoires in COVID-19. Repertoires were generated with immunoSEQ multiplex PCR, while TCRdb's copy carries only in-frame clones and drops some. This sample has fewer than 85,000 clones, with roughly four fifths found just once. The material sequenced was peripheral blood. Every receptor here comes from a human donor in a cohort sampled during active COVID-19.

V usage is TRBV9 and J usage is TRBJ2-7, with D perhaps matching TRBD2 (7 bases). The CDR3 is made up of 14 amino acids. Per germline, CDR1 SGDLS and CDR2 YYNGEE. V was shortened by 3 bases and J by 0 bases, with 10 bases between the two germline ends. The CDR3 sequence: CASSAGGRSYEQYF. The DNA for the CDR3 is TGTGCCAGCAGCGCGGGGGGCCGCTCCTACGAGCAGTACTTC.

The chain recombines TRBV6-6 with TRBJ2-4, with 11 bases fitting TRBD2. The CDR3 is 14 residues long. Trimming cost V 7 bases and J 5 bases; bases outside gene matches: 4. The V gene's germline CDR1 is MNHNY and CDR2 SVGAGI (reference sequence). The CDR3 nucleotides are TGTGCCAGCACCTCACTAGCGGGGGAAAACATTCAGTACTTC. This sequence encodes CASTSLAGENIQYF.

The genes are TRBV7-9 and TRBJ1-2; D remains unclear. From germline, CDR1 is SEHNR and CDR2 FQNEAQ (reference sequence). The V and J ends lost 3 bases and 0 bases respectively, with 5 bases between them. The CDR3 has 13 residues. DNA of the CDR3: TGTGCCAGCAGCTTCGGGACTAACTATGGCTACACCTTC. Translating gives CASSFGTNYGYTF.

The chain uses TRBV6-5 and TRBJ2-7; 8 nucleotides line up with TRBD1. The J segment lost 3 bases and the V segment lost 2 bases, leaving 3 bases of the junction unmatched. Germline loops: CDR1 MNHEY, CDR2 SVGAGI. The CDR3 sequence is 14 residues long. CDR3 loop: CASSYLDRVYEQYF. The CDR3 bases are TGTGCCAGCAGTTACCTGGACAGGGTCTACGAGCAGTACTTC.

The chain recombines TRBV5-5 with TRBJ2-3, with 9 positions matching TRBD1. The CDR3 totals 18 residues. The germline gives CDR1 SGHKS, CDR2 YYEKEE (reference sequence). V shed 5 bases, J shed 3 bases, and the junction held 16 bases outside the gene matches. The CDR3 is CASRRRTDRGGRTDTQYF. CDR3 bases: TGTGCCAGCAGACGAAGAACGGACAGGGGAGGGAGGACAGATACGCAGTATTTT.

The gene calls are TRBV7-2 and TRBJ1-2, with D unresolved. With 5 bases removed from V and 9 bases from J, the gap between germline ends came to 16 bases. Germline V lookup: CDR1 SGHTA, CDR2 FQGNSA. CDR3 length: 13 residues. This CDR3 is CASSPVASSSYTF. CDR3 DNA sequence: TGTGCCAGCAGCCCAGTAGCCTCTTCGAGCTACACCTTC.

This clone was counted only a few times. The chain recombines TRBV19 with TRBJ1-1; D remains unclear. The CDR3 spans 12 residues. V was pared by 3 bases and J by 6 bases, with 8 bases between. Germline lookup yields CDR1 LNHDA and CDR2 SQIVND (reference sequence). This chain's CDR3 is CASSIPGAEAFF. DNA for the CDR3: TGTGCCAGTAGTATCCCCGGGGCTGAAGCTTTCTTT.

J is TRBJ2-5 and V is TRBV4-2; weak D call: TRBD2 (6 bases). CDR3 length: 14 residues. The germline V gene encodes CDR1 LGHNA and CDR2 YNFKEQ. Trimming shortened V by 1 base and J by 5 bases, and 11 bases separated the two germline ends. The CDR3 reads CASSQGRSGETQYF. In DNA form, the CDR3 reads TGTGCCAGCAGCCAAGGAAGGAGCGGGGAGACCCAGTACTTC.